The sample holds one count of the clone carrying this TCR beta chain. This sample's time point: pretreatment peripheral blood. The germline V and J ends were trimmed by 6 bases and 2 bases, with 8 bases remaining between them. The CDR3 is made up of 12 amino acids. Germline CDR1 and CDR2: MNHEY and SVGAGI. The sample comes from a study of PD-L1 blockade in urothelial cancer. Across the whole study: Patients with male sex and bladder-origin urothelial cancer accounted for most of the 29 enrolled. Each participant's history included 0 to 3 prior chemotherapy regimens.

Profiled with immunoSEQ multiplex PCR; TCRdb holds only in-frame clones, not every one. The data hold about 63,000 clones, with 65% to 90% observed a single time. The receptor's source is a man between 65 and 85 years old with urothelial cancer. Source: PBMCs, taken around atezolizumab (anti-PD-L1) treatment. The chain couples TRBV6-5 to TRBJ2-7, with D unclear. This chain's CDR3 is CASSPRTYEQYF. CDR3 nucleotides: TGTGCCAGCAGCCCCAGGACCTACGAGCAGTACTTC.